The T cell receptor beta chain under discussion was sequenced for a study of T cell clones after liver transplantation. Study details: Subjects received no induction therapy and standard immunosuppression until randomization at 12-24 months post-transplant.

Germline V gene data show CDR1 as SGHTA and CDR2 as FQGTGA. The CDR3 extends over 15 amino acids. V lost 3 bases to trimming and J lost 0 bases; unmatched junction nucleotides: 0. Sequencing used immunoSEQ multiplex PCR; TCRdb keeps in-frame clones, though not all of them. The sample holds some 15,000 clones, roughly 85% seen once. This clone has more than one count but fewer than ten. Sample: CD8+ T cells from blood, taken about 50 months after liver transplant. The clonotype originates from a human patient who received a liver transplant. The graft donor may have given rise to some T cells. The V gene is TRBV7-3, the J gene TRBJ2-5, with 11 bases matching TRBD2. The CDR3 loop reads CASSLGLADQETQYF. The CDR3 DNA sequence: TGTGCCAGCAGCTTGGGACTAGCGGACCAAGAGACCCAGTACTTC.